This record concerns one T cell receptor (beta chain) sequence. RNA totalling roughly 0.5 to 1 ug underwent reverse transcription with random hexamers. A single record per CDR3 protein comes from TCRdb applying MiXCR to the immunoSEQ multiplex PCR reads. In the table there are 120,000 or so distinct CDR3 sequences, roughly 94% of which are singletons. The trim removed 3 bases at V and 15 bases at J, leaving 12 bases unmatched. The CDR3 consists of 14 residues. Germline V lookup: CDR1 SNHLY, CDR2 FYNNEI. This entry is derived from a study of CD8 T cells in Susac syndrome. The sequenced sample consisted of CD4+ T cells from PBMCs. The V and J genes are TRBV2 and TRBJ1-5; 9 bases agree with TRBD1. The sequence derives from a human donor with multiple sclerosis. CDR3 nucleotide sequence: TGTGCCAGCAGTGAGGGGACAGGGTCCGGGTTTGGGCATTTT. It translates to CASSEGTGSGFGHF. Combining the CDR3 with reference TRBV2 and TRBJ1-5 gives the whole variable domain EPEVTQTPSHQVTQMGQEVILRCVPISNHLYFYWYRQILGQKVEFLVSFYNNEISEKSEIFDDQFSVERPDGSNFTLKIRSTKLEDSAMYFCASSEGTGSGFGHFGDGTRLSIL.